These 11 T cell receptor beta chains share one sample of origin, sequenced in a study of blood T cell repertoires in COVID-19. Profiled with immunoSEQ multiplex PCR; TCRdb holds only in-frame clones, not every one. The repertoire consists of approximately 90,000 clones, with 65% to 85% occurring once and the leading ten covering about 4.3%. Material: peripheral blood. These receptors originate from a man aged 60 to 75 with acute or convalescent COVID-19.

The chain employs TRBV21-1 and TRBJ2-5; TRBD1 is taken as the D call from the table, unchecked against the DNA. TRBV21-1 is marked as a pseudogene. The CDR3 contains 15 residues. This CDR3 reads CASSKVDSLQETQYF. CDR3 nucleotides: TGTGCCAGCAGCAAAGTCGACAGCTTACAAGAGACCCAGTACTTC.

V and J are TRBV6-2 or TRBV6-3 and TRBJ1-2; TRBD1 aligns across 8 bases. This CDR3 is built from 15 residues. Germline V CDR1 and CDR2: MNHEY, SVGEGT. J gave up 2 bases and V 2 bases, and 4 bases lay outside the gene matches. CDR3 bases: TGTGCCAGCAGTTACCGCGGACAGGGAAACTATGGCTACACCTTC. This sequence encodes CASSYRGQGNYGYTF.

The CDR3 DNA reads TGTGCCAGCAGGGTCAGGGATGCTCTTGGCTACACCTTC. It is translated as CASRVRDALGYTF. V gene TRBV6-5 combines with J gene TRBJ1-2; possible D gene TRBD1, 5 bases. The CDR3 runs to 13 residues. Looked up from germline, CDR1 is MNHEY and CDR2 is SVGAGI. Trimming stripped 6 bases from V and 7 bases from J, with 15 bases between.

The V call is TRBV11-2, the J call TRBJ2-1, with 10 bases identical to TRBD2. V gave up 1 base and J gave up 2 bases; unmatched junction bases: 11. The CDR3 runs to 19 residues. Germline-derived CDR1 and CDR2 are SGHAT and FQNNGV. CDR3 nucleotide sequence: TGTGCCAGCAGCTTAGGGGGTCTAGCGGGAGTCTTCACCTACAATGAGCAGTTCTTC. Protein product: CASSLGGLAGVFTYNEQFF.

The sample holds one count of this clone. The chain has TRBV5-4 and TRBJ1-3; TRBD1 matches at 9 bases. This CDR3 comprises 16 residues. CDR1 is SGHNT, CDR2 YYREEE, per germline (reference sequence). Trimming removed 4 bases from V and 5 bases from J; junction bases left unmatched: 10. CDR3 nucleotides: TGTGCCAGCAGCCCTGCCTCCGGGACAGGGAGAAACACCATATATTTT. Its protein is CASSPASGTGRNTIYF.

The rearrangement links TRBV25-1 to TRBJ2-5; D might be TRBD2 (5 bases). V gave up 0 bases and J gave up 3 bases, with 11 bases separating them. Germline CDR1 and CDR2: MGHDK and SYGVNS. This CDR3 is built from 15 residues. The CDR3 bases are TGTGCCAGCAGTGAATATCGGGGTGGTGAAGAGACCCAGTACTTC. Amino acid sequence: CASSEYRGGEETQYF.

The gene calls are TRBV24-1 and TRBJ2-5, with D perhaps matching TRBD1 (6 bases). Trimming shortened V by 7 bases and J by 3 bases, and 14 bases separated the two germline ends. From germline, CDR1 is KGHDR and CDR2 SFDVKD. The CDR3 totals 14 residues. The CDR3 loop reads CATSDRGGKETQYF. CDR3 sequence (DNA): TGTGCCACCAGCGACCGAGGGGGTAAAGAGACCCAGTACTTC.

The chain carries TRBV5-1 and TRBJ2-7, with TRBD2 as a possible D gene (7 bases). This CDR3 has 13 amino acids. V lost 2 bases and J lost 7, with 13 bases in between. CDR1 is SGHRS, CDR2 YFSETQ, per germline. This chain's CDR3 is CASSFRGAGEQYF. CDR3 bases: TGCGCCAGCAGCTTCCGGGGGGCAGGGGAGCAGTACTTC.

V is TRBV20-1 and J is TRBJ1-2; D is perhaps TRBD1 (6 bases). The CDR3 contains 15 residues. CDR1 is DFQATT and CDR2 is SNEGSKA in the germline V gene (reference sequence). V gave up 3 bases and J gave up 2 bases, with 16 bases separating them. CDR3 protein: CSASGGRPRNYGYTF. In nucleotides, the CDR3 is TGCAGTGCTAGTGGGGGCAGGCCGAGAAACTATGGCTACACCTTC.

The CDR3 DNA follows: TGTGCCAGCAGTTCCTGGACAGGGGGTGGTGAAAAACTGTTTTTT. It translates to CASSSWTGGGEKLFF. The chain couples TRBV27 to TRBJ1-4; 10 bases align to TRBD1. Trimming removed 4 bases from V and 7 bases from J; junction bases left unmatched: 6. Per the germline V gene, CDR1 is MNHEY and CDR2 is SMNVEV (reference sequence). This CDR3 region has 15 residues.

The chain combines TRBV4-3 with TRBJ2-2, with 9 bases lining up with TRBD2. CDR3 length: 20 amino acids. Germline values: CDR1 LGHNA, CDR2 YSLEER. The J segment lost 2 bases and the V segment lost 0 bases, leaving 13 bases of the junction unmatched. CDR3 in DNA: TGCGCCAGCAGCCAAGATTGGGTAGCGGGAGCTAATAGAAACACCGGGGAGCTGTTTTTT. It encodes CASSQDWVAGANRNTGELFF.